The next 27 T cell receptor beta chains were all read from a single sample in a study of response to subunit inactivated influenza vaccine. Via MiXCR, TCRdb re-called the RT-PCR reads, giving one row per CDR3 protein. The table lists more than 550,000 distinct CDR3 sequences, 11% of them singletons, with 11% in the top ten. This sample also belongs to another study, concerning T cells expressing NK-cell markers. That work adds: UMIs accompanied the 5'RACE template switching by which TCR beta cDNA was made.

The sequenced sample was PBMCs from blood, obtained on the day of vaccination. All receptors come from a man aged 50 to 59 who received an inactivated influenza vaccine.

The chain joins TRBV3-1 to TRBJ2-2; D call uncertain. The CDR3 sequence is 15 residues long. Germline lookup yields CDR1 LGHDT and CDR2 YNNKEL (reference sequence). The V gene lost 0 bases and the J gene lost 9 bases, with 14 bases spanning the gap. The CDR3 loop reads CASSQDGLPSRELFF. The DNA of the CDR3 is TGTGCCAGCAGCCAAGACGGCCTCCCGTCCAGGGAGCTGTTTTTT.

This clonotype was counted ten times or more. The chain combines TRBV7-2 with TRBJ1-5; D gene ambiguous. This CDR3 is built from 16 residues. The ends were cut back, 2 bases at V and 0 bases at J, with 11 bases in the middle. CDR1 and CDR2 (germline): SGHTA, FQGNSA. The CDR3 region has the DNA TGTGCCAGCAGCTTAAGGGCCGATTATAGCAATCAGCCCCAGCATTTT. The encoded protein is CASSLRADYSNQPQHF.

This clonotype was observed many times. V usage is TRBV5-1 and J usage is TRBJ1-2; perhaps TRBD1 as D (6 bases). The CDR3 covers 16 residues. With 4 bases removed from V and 3 bases from J, the gap between germline ends came to 19 bases. The germline CDR1 and CDR2 sequences are SGHRS and YFSETQ. Here the CDR3 DNA reads TGCGCCAGCAGCAAGTTTACGACAGGTCAAGACTATGGCTACACCTTC. Protein sequence: CASSKFTTGQDYGYTF.

This clonotype has at least ten counts. The rearrangement links TRBV6-1 to TRBJ1-2; D not resolved. This CDR3 comprises 15 residues. Germline CDR1 and CDR2: MNHNS and SASEGT. Between the trimmed V and J ends, which lost 7 bases and 1 base, there was a span of 16 bases. CDR3 DNA: TGTGCCAGCACGGCAGTGTTCCTAAGTAACTATGGCTACACCTTC. Its protein is CASTAVFLSNYGYTF.

The chain combines TRBV5-1 with TRBJ1-4; 10 bases are a match to TRBD1. Trimming cost V 6 bases and J 7 bases; bases outside gene matches: 15. This CDR3 comprises 17 residues. CDR1 SGHRS and CDR2 YFSETQ come from the germline V gene. In DNA form, the CDR3 reads TGCGCCAGCAACTCCGGGACAGGGGCCCCTCTTGGTGAAAAACTGTTTTTT. Protein sequence: CASNSGTGAPLGEKLFF.

The chain combines TRBV6-1 with TRBJ2-2; 9 positions match TRBD1. CDR3 size: 15 residues. V was clipped by 6 bases and J by 7 bases; unmatched bases: 9. Germline CDR1 MNHNS, CDR2 SASEGT. The chain's CDR3 is CASSLQGARIGELFF. The DNA for the CDR3 is TGTGCCAGCAGCCTACAGGGGGCGCGTATCGGGGAGCTGTTTTTT.

The chain combines TRBV27 with TRBJ1-1; D unclear. The CDR3 has 14 residues. V was cut by 0 bases and J by 5 bases, with 10 bases left in between. In germline, CDR1 is MNHEY, CDR2 SMNVEV (reference sequence). Written as DNA, the CDR3 is TGTGCCAGCAGTTTATCCACGCGGGCGACTGAAGCTTTCTTT. This encodes CASSLSTRATEAFF.

In this sample, this clonotype turned up a few times. The V and J genes are TRBV3-1 and TRBJ2-4; a weak D match, TRBD1 (6 bases). CDR1 is LGHDT and CDR2 is YNNKEL in the germline V gene (reference sequence). The V gene lost 4 bases and the J gene lost 7 bases, with 23 bases spanning the gap. CDR3 length: 17 residues. The CDR3 loop reads CASSPSPTGYQTNIQYF. DNA for the CDR3: TGTGCCAGCAGCCCCTCCCCAACAGGGTACCAAACGAACATTCAGTACTTC.

This rearrangement joins TRBV24-1 to TRBJ2-2, with 7 bases aligning to TRBD1. Germline CDR1 KGHDR, CDR2 SFDVKD. The J segment lost 1 base and the V segment lost 10 bases, leaving 5 bases of the junction unmatched. The CDR3 spans 14 residues. In DNA form, the CDR3 reads TGTGCCACTTCCGGGACAGAGAACACCGGGGAGCTGTTTTTT. It yields the protein CATSGTENTGELFF.

The chain combines TRBV28 with TRBJ2-1; 7 bases match TRBD2. The germline V gene has CDR1 MDHEN and CDR2 SYDVKM. The CDR3 length is 16 residues. V gave up 5 bases and J gave up 0 bases; unmatched junction bases: 7. The CDR3 DNA reads TGTGCCAGCAGTCCCGGGGGGAGGTTCTCCTACAATGAGCAGTTCTTC. Encoded protein: CASSPGGRFSYNEQFF.

This clonotype occurred many times. The genes are TRBV6-1 and TRBJ2-1; the D gene is possibly TRBD2 (5 bases). CDR3 length equals 15 residues. Per germline, CDR1 MNHNS and CDR2 SASEGT. The germline V and J ends were trimmed by 8 bases and 0 bases, with 14 bases remaining between them. The CDR3 DNA sequence: TGTGCCAGCGGTCAGTCTGGGAGCTCCTACAATGAGCAGTTCTTC. This encodes CASGQSGSSYNEQFF.

This chain joins TRBV28 and TRBJ2-5; 9 bases match TRBD1. V lost 6 bases and J lost 5; bases outside the gene matches: 13. CDR1 and CDR2 from the germline V gene are MDHEN and SYDVKM. CDR3 length: 16 residues. The CDR3 DNA reads as TGTGCCAGCAGCAAACCCCGGGACAGGGTGGAGGAGACCCAGTACTTC. Translation gives CASSKPRDRVEETQYF.

The chain combines TRBV12-3 or TRBV12-4 with TRBJ2-5; tentatively, D is TRBD1 (6 bases). Trimming cost V 3 bases and J 5 bases, with 13 bases left between them. The CDR3 length is 14 residues. The CDR3 loop reads CASSFGTRGETQYF. The CDR3 DNA reads as TGTGCCAGCAGTTTTGGGACACGAGGGGAGACCCAGTACTTC.

This clonotype occurred many times. The chain joins TRBV29-1 to TRBJ2-1, with D tentatively TRBD2 (5 bases). Trimming pared 4 bases from V and 1 base from J, leaving 5 bases between. The CDR3 has 12 amino acids. In germline, CDR1 is SQVTM, CDR2 ANQGSEA. The CDR3 region has the DNA TGCAGCGTTGGGACTTCCTACAATGAGCAGTTCTTC. As protein: CSVGTSYNEQFF.

This clonotype came up many times. V gene TRBV12-3 or TRBV12-4 combines with J gene TRBJ2-1; D unclear. Trimming stripped 7 bases from V and 9 bases from J, with 19 bases between. The CDR3 length is 14 residues. The CDR3 is CASNRVLEAAEQFF. The CDR3 DNA follows: TGTGCCAGCAACCGGGTTCTAGAGGCTGCTGAGCAGTTCTTC.

The genes are TRBV27 and TRBJ2-7, with a tentative D call TRBD1 (6 bases). V was clipped by 1 base and J by 6 bases, with 10 bases between them. The CDR3 loop spans 13 amino acids. The V gene's germline CDR1 is MNHEY and CDR2 SMNVEV (reference sequence). The CDR3 is CASSLLQGSEQYF. DNA for the CDR3: TGTGCCAGCAGTTTATTGCAGGGGAGCGAGCAGTACTTC.

J is TRBJ2-2 and V is TRBV7-2, with TRBD2 matching 11 bases. The CDR3 contains 15 residues. The germline gives CDR1 SGHTA, CDR2 FQGNSA. The V gene end was trimmed by 4 bases and the J gene end by 8 bases; junction bases not matched to a gene: 6. CDR3 in amino acids: CASSSLAGGLGELFF. CDR3 DNA: TGTGCCAGCAGCTCATTAGCGGGAGGGCTTGGGGAGCTGTTTTTT.

The rearrangement uses TRBV12-3 or TRBV12-4 and TRBJ2-3; TRBD2 matches 7 bases. V was pared by 7 bases and J by 9 bases, with 7 bases of the junction left unmatched. The CDR3 consists of 12 residues. CDR3 residues: CASNRSGRTQYF. The CDR3 coding sequence is TGTGCCAGCAACAGGTCCGGGAGGACGCAGTATTTT.

This clonotype has just a few counts. This sequence joins TRBV12-3 or TRBV12-4 and TRBJ2-7; 10 positions agree with TRBD2. CDR3 length: 14 residues. Trimming took 3 bases from V and 7 from J; bases not matched to a gene: 6. The CDR3, as DNA: TGTGCCAGCAGTTTCGCAGCGGGGGGGCCTGAGCAGTACTTC. It translates to CASSFAAGGPEQYF.

This clonotype occurred a few times. The gene calls are TRBV5-1 and TRBJ2-3; D is uncertain. Germline CDR1 SGHRS, CDR2 YFSETQ. The CDR3 is made up of 17 amino acids. V lost 4 bases, J lost 0 bases, and 18 bases lay in between. Written as DNA, the CDR3 is TGCGCCAGCAGCCATACGTCGCCAGGTCTAAGCACAGATACGCAGTATTTT. This sequence encodes CASSHTSPGLSTDTQYF.

The V call is TRBV11-1, the J call TRBJ2-7; the match to TRBD2 covers 9 bases. The CDR3 loop spans 19 amino acids. The germline V gene has CDR1 SGHAT and CDR2 FQDESV (reference sequence). With 5 bases clipped from V and 0 bases from J, the junction kept 17 bases outside the gene matches. The CDR3 protein is CASSPRGGRAGGSSYEQYF. The CDR3 coding sequence is TGTGCCAGCAGCCCCCGAGGAGGCCGAGCGGGGGGATCCTCCTACGAGCAGTACTTC.

The chain is built from TRBV2 and TRBJ2-2; a weak D match, TRBD2 (6 bases). The V end was cut by 11 bases, the J end by 6 bases, with 19 bases between. The CDR3 is made up of 14 amino acids. Germline V gene sequence: CDR1 SNHLY, CDR2 FYNNEI. The DNA of the CDR3 is TGTGCCTGCTGGGGGGAGTCAGCGTCCGGGGAGCTGTTTTTT. Its translation: CACWGESASGELFF.

The chain links TRBV5-4 to TRBJ2-2, with TRBD1 as a possible D gene (5 bases). The V end was cut by 3 bases, the J end by 0 bases, with 12 bases between. Germline CDR1 reads SGHNT; CDR2 reads YYREEE (reference sequence). This CDR3 region has 16 residues. This chain's CDR3 is CASSSRIRANTGELFF. CDR3 nucleotide sequence: TGTGCCAGCAGCTCTCGGATCAGGGCGAACACCGGGGAGCTGTTTTTT.

Many counts were recorded for this clonotype. The V gene is TRBV9, the J gene TRBJ2-2; weak D call: TRBD1 (6 bases). Per the germline V gene, CDR1 is SGDLS and CDR2 is YYNGEE. The V and J ends lost 3 bases and 6 bases respectively, with 9 bases between them. The CDR3 spans 13 residues. Here the CDR3 reads CASSAGVAGELFF. CDR3 sequence (DNA): TGTGCCAGCAGCGCAGGGGTGGCCGGGGAGCTGTTTTTT.

This clonotype was picked up one time. One base away lies a much larger clone, so this may be a sequencing read error. This chain joins TRBV6-2 or TRBV6-3 and TRBJ2-3; 7 bases are a match to TRBD1. The CDR3 has 19 amino acids. Germline lookup yields CDR1 MNHEY and CDR2 SVGEGT. The CDR3 bases are TGTGCCATCAGTTACAACCGCGACAGGGTATCCCAAAGCACAGATACGCAGTATTTT. Its protein product is CAISYNRDRVSQSTDTQYF.

This clonotype was seen a handful of times. The chain recombines TRBV13 with TRBJ2-1; 8 bases fit TRBD2. CDR1 and CDR2 from the germline V gene are PRHDT and FYEKMQ (reference sequence). The CDR3 totals 17 residues. After removal of 0 bases from V and 6 bases from J, the junction contained 10 bases not matched to a gene. This chain's CDR3 is CASSLGAGGRRLNEQFF. The CDR3 DNA reads TGTGCCAGCAGCTTAGGGGCCGGCGGGAGGAGGCTCAATGAGCAGTTCTTC.

This chain connects TRBV7-2 to TRBJ2-2, with 10 bases identical to TRBD1. Germline CDR1 SGHTA, CDR2 FQGNSA. V lost 5 bases to trimming and J lost 4 bases; unmatched junction nucleotides: 10. The CDR3 consists of 17 residues. DNA of the CDR3: TGTGCCAGCAGCCCCGTTAGGACAGGGGGTTTCACCGGGGAGCTGTTTTTT. Amino acids: CASSPVRTGGFTGELFF. Combining the CDR3 with reference TRBV7-2 and TRBJ2-2 gives the whole variable domain GAGVSQSPSNKVTEKGKDVELRCDPISGHTALYWYRQSLGQGLEFLIYFQGNSAPDKSGLPSDRFSAERTGGSVSTLTIQRTQQEDSAVYLCASSPVRTGGFTGELFFGEGSRLTVL.